The rows below give T cell receptor beta chains drawn from one sample of a study of cytomegalovirus exposure and HLA in healthy donors. The repertoire was sequenced with immunoSEQ multiplex PCR; TCRdb's copy has only in-frame clones and lacks some. Found here are 110,000 or so clones, 74% of them singletons; the top ten hold around 4.3%. Material for sequencing was PBMCs. These receptor sequences come from a middle-aged woman in good health and CMV-seropositive. Both conserved end residues are part of each CDR3. Fields, in order: clone size, D gene, V gene, CDR3 protein. D genes are given only for firm matches. Size values are once, few and many counts, or a class for expanded clones, and some rows have none.

abundance: -
d_gene: TRBD1
v_gene: TRBV5-1
CDR3aa: CASSQGQGASSGNTIYF

abundance: -
d_gene: -
v_gene: TRBV4-1
CDR3aa: CASSQLANPETQYF

abundance: few
d_gene: TRBD2
v_gene: TRBV7-9
CDR3aa: CASRPAGGEEQYF

abundance: -
d_gene: TRBD1
v_gene: TRBV19
CDR3aa: CASSIYTGGAGSNLNQPQHF

abundance: -
d_gene: TRBD1
v_gene: TRBV5-1
CDR3aa: CASSFVPGTGNHEQYF

abundance: few
d_gene: -
v_gene: TRBV11-2
CDR3aa: CASTFSRGSYGYTF

abundance: -
d_gene: TRBD2
v_gene: TRBV6-1
CDR3aa: CASSTGLGHNEQFF

abundance: -
d_gene: TRBD1
v_gene: TRBV7-9
CDR3aa: CASSLGTGGDGYTF

abundance: -
d_gene: TRBD1
v_gene: TRBV7-9
CDR3aa: CASSLARDRAPNEQFF

abundance: -
d_gene: -
v_gene: TRBV4-3
CDR3aa: CASSQELWETQYF